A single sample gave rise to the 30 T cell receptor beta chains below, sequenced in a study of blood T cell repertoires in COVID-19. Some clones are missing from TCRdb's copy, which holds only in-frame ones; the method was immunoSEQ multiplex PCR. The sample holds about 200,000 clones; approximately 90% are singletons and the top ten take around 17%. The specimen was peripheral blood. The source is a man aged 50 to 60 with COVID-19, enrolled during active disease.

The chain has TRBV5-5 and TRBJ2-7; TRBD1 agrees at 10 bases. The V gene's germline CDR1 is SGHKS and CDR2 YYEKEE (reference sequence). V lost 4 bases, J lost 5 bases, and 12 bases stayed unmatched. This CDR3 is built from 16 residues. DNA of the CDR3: TGTGCCAGCAGCAATAGGGCGGGACAGGGGACAAACGAGCAGTACTTC. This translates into CASSNRAGQGTNEQYF.

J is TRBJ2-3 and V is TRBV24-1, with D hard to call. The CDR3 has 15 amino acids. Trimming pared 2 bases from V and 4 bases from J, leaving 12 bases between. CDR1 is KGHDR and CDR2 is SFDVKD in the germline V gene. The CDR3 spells CATSDSRQGADTQYF. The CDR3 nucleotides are TGTGCCACCAGTGATTCCAGGCAAGGCGCAGATACGCAGTATTTT.

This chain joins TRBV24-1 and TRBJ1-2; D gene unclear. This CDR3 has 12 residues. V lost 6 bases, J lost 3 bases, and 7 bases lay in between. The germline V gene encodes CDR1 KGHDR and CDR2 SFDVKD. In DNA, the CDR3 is TGTGCCACCAGTCAGCGGGACTATGGCTACACCTTC. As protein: CATSQRDYGYTF.

CDR3: CASSPGDQETQYF. DNA of the CDR3: TGTGCCAGCAGTCCCGGGGACCAAGAGACCCAGTACTTC. This chain links TRBV11-3 with TRBJ2-5; tentative D call: TRBD2 (5 bases). Germline V CDR1 and CDR2: SGHNT, YENEEA. V was pared by 6 bases and J by 0 bases, with 8 bases between. The CDR3 is 13 amino acids.

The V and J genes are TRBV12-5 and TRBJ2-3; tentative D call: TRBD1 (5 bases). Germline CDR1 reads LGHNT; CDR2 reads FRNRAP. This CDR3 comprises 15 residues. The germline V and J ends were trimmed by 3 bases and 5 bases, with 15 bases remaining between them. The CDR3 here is CASGLTGSPGDTQYF. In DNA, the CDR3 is TGTGCTAGTGGTTTAACAGGATCTCCCGGAGATACGCAGTATTTT.

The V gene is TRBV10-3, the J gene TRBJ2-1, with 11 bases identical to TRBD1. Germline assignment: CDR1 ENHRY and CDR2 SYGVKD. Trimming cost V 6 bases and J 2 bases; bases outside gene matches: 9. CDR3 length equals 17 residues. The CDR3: CAIREDRGLVTYNEQFF. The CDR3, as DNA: TGTGCCATCAGAGAGGACAGGGGGCTGGTGACCTACAATGAGCAGTTCTTC.

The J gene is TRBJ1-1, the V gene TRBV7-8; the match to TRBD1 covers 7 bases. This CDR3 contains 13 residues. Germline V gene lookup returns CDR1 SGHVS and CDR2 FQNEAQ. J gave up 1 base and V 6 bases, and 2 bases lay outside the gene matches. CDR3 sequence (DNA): TGTGCCAGCAGATACAGGGGGAACACTGAAGCTTTCTTT. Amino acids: CASRYRGNTEAFF.

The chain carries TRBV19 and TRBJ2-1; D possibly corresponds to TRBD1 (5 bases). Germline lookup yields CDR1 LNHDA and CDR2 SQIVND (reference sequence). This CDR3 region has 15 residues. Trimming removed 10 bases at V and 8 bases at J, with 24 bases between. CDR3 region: CATQGVPQRVHEQFF. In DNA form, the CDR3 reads TGTGCCACTCAGGGCGTCCCCCAACGCGTCCATGAGCAGTTCTTC. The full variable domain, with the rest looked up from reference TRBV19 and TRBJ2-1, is DGGITQSPKYLFRKEGQNVTLSCEQNLNHDAMYWYRQDPGQGLRLIYYSQIVNDFQKGDIAEGYSVSREKKESFPLTVTSAQKNPTAFYLCATQGVPQRVHEQFFGPGTRLTVL.

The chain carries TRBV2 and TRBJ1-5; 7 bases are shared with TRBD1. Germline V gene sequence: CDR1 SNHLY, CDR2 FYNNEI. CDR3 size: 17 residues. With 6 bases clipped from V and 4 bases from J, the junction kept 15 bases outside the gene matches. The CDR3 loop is CASRRVRDSEMNQPQHF. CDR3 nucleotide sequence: TGTGCCAGCAGGAGGGTCCGGGACAGCGAGATGAATCAGCCCCAGCATTTT.

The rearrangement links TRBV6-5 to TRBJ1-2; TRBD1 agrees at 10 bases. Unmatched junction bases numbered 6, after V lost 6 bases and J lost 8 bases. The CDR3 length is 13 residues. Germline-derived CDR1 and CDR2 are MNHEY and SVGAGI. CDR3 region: CASSAGTGDGYTF. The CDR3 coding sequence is TGTGCCAGCAGCGCCGGGACAGGGGACGGCTACACCTTC.

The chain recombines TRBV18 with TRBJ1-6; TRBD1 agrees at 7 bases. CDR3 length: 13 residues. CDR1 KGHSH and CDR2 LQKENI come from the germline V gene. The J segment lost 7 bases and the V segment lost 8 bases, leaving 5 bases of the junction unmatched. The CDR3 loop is CASRDSENSPLHF. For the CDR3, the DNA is TGTGCCAGCAGGGACAGCGAGAATTCACCCCTCCACTTT.

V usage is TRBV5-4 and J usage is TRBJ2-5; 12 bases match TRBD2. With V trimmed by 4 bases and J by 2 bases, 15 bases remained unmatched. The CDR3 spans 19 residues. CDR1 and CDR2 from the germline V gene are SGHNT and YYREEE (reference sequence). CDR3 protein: CASSLLRLAGAPFQETQYF. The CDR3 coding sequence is TGTGCCAGCAGCCTACTAAGACTAGCGGGGGCTCCTTTTCAAGAGACCCAGTACTTC.

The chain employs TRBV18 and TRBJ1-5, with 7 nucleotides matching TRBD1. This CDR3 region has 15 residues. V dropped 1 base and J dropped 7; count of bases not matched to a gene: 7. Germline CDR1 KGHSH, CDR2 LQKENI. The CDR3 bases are TGTGCCAGCTCACCACAGGTGGCAGGGGGACAGCCCCAGCATTTT. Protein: CASSPQVAGGQPQHF.

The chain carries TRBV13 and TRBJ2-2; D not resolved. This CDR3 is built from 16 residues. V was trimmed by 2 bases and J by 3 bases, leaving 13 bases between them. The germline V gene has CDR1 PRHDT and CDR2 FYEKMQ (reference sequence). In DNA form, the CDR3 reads TGTGCCAGCAGCTTAACCCCTGCTACTTACACCGGGGAGCTGTTTTTT. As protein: CASSLTPATYTGELFF.

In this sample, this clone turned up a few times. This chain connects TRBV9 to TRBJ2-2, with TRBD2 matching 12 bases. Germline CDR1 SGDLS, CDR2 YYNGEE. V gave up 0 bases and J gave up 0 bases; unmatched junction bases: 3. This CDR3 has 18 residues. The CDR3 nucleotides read TGTGCCAGCAGCGTAGCGACTAGCGGGAGCGCGAACACCGGGGAGCTGTTTTTT. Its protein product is CASSVATSGSANTGELFF.

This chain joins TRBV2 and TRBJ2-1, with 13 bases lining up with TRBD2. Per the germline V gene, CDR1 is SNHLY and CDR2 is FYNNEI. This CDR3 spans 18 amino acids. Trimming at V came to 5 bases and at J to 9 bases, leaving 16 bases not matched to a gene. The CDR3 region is CASSLTSGGAPSVAEQFF. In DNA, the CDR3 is TGTGCCAGCAGTTTAACTAGCGGGGGGGCCCCTTCCGTGGCTGAGCAGTTCTTC. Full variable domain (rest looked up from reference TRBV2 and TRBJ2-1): EPEVTQTPSHQVTQMGQEVILRCVPISNHLYFYWYRQILGQKVEFLVSFYNNEISEKSEIFDDQFSVERPDGSNFTLKIRSTKLEDSAMYFCASSLTSGGAPSVAEQFFGPGTRLTVL.

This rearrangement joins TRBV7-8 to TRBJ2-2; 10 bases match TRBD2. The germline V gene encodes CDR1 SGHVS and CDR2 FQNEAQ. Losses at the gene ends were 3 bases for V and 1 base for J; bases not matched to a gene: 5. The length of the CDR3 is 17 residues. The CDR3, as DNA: TGTGCCAGCAGCTTCCGCCGGACTAGCGGGAACACCGGGGAGCTGTTTTTT. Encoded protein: CASSFRRTSGNTGELFF.

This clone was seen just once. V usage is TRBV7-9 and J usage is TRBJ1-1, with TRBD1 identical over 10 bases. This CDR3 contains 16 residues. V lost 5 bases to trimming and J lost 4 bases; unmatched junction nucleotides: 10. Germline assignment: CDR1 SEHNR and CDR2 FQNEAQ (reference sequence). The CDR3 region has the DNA TGTGCCAGCAGCCCCCAGGGACAGGGGCTTGCCACTGAAGCTTTCTTT. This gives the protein CASSPQGQGLATEAFF.

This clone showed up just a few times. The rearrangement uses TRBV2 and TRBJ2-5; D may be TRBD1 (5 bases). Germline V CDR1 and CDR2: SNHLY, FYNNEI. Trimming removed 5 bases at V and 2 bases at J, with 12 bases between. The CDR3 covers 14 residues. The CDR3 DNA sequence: TGTGCCAGCAGTTCCAGACAGTATCAAGAGACCCAGTACTTC. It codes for CASSSRQYQETQYF.

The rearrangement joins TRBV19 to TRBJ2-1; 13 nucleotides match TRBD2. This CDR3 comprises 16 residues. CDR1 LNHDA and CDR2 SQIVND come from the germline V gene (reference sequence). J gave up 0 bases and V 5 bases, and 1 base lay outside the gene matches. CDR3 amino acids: CASSGTSGISYNEQFF. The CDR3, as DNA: TGTGCCAGTAGTGGGACTAGCGGGATCTCCTACAATGAGCAGTTCTTC. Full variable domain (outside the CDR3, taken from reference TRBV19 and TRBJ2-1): DGGITQSPKYLFRKEGQNVTLSCEQNLNHDAMYWYRQDPGQGLRLIYYSQIVNDFQKGDIAEGYSVSREKKESFPLTVTSAQKNPTAFYLCASSGTSGISYNEQFFGPGTRLTVL.

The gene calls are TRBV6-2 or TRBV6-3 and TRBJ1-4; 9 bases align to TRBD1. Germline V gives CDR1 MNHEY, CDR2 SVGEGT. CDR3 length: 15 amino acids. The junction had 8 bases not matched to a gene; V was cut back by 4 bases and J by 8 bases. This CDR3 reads CASSFNDRGYEKLFF. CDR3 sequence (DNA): TGTGCCAGCAGTTTCAACGACAGGGGGTACGAAAAACTGTTTTTT.

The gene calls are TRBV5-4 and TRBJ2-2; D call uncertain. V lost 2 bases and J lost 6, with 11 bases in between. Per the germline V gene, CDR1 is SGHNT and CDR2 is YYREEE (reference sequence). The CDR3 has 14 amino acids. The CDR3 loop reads CASSFGAEPGELFF. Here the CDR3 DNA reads TGTGCCAGCAGCTTCGGCGCGGAACCCGGGGAGCTGTTTTTT.

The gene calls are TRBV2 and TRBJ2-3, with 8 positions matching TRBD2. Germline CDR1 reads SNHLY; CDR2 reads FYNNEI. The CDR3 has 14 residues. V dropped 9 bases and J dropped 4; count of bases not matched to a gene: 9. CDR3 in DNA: TGTGCCAGTAGACGACTAGCGACGGCAGATACGCAGTATTTT. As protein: CASRRLATADTQYF.

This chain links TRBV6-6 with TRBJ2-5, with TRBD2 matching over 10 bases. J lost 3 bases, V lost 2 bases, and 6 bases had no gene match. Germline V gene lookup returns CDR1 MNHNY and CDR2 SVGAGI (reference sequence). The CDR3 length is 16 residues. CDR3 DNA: TGTGCCAGCAGTTACGTCCTTCTAGCGGGGGAAGAGACCCAGTACTTC. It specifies CASSYVLLAGEETQYF.

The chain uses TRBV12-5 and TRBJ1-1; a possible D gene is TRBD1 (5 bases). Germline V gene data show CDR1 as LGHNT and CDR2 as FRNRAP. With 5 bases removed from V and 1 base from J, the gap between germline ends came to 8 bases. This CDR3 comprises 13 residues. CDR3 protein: CASGETGNTEAFF. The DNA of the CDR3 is TGTGCTAGTGGTGAAACAGGGAACACTGAAGCTTTCTTT. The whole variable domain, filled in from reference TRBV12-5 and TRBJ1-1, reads DARVTQTPRHKVTEMGQEVTMRCQPILGHNTVFWYRQTMMQGLELLAYFRNRAPLDDSGMPKDRFSAEMPDATLATLKIQPSEPRDSAVYFCASGETGNTEAFFGQGTRLTVV.

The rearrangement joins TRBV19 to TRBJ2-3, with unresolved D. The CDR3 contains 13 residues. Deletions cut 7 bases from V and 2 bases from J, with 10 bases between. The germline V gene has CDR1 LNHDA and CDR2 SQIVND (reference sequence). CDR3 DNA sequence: TGTGCCAGTAACGCACAGTCCACAGATACGCAGTATTTT. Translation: CASNAQSTDTQYF.

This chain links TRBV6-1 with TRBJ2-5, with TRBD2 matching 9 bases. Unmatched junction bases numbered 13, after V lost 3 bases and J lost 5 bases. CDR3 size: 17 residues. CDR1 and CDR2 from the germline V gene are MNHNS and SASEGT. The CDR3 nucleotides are TGTGCCAGCAGTGACGGCGGGGGGGGCGGAGCTCGGGAGACCCAGTACTTC. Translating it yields CASSDGGGGGARETQYF.

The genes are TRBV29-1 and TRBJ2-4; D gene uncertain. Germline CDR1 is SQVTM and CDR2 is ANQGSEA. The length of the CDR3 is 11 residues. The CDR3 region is CSSLLNGIQYF. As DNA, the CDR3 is TGCAGTAGTCTTTTAAATGGCATTCAGTACTTC.

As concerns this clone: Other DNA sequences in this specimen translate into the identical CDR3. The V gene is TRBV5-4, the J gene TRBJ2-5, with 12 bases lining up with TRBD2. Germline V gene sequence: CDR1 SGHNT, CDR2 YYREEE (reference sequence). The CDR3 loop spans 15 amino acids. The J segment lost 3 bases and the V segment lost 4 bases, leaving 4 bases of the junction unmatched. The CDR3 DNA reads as TGTGCCAGCAGCGAAAGACTAGCGGGGGAAGAGACCCAGTACTTC. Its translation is CASSERLAGEETQYF. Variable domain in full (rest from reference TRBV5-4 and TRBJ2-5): ETGVTQSPTHLIKTRGQQVTLRCSSQSGHNTVSWYQQALGQGPQFIFQYYREEENGRGNFPPRFSGLQFPNYSSELNVNALELDDSALYLCASSERLAGEETQYFGPGTRLLVL.

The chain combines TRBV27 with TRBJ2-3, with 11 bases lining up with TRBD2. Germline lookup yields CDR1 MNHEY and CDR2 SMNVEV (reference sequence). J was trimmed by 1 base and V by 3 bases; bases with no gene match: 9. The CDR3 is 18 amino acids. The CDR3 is CASSFLGSGRGGTDTQYF. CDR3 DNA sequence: TGTGCCAGCAGTTTTCTTGGTAGCGGGAGGGGAGGCACAGATACGCAGTATTTT.